This TCR beta chain is from a study of neurological immune-mediated disorders. Unsorted libraries were prepared from 2 million PBMCs that had been stored at -80 C. General observations from the study: The most TCR clonal expansion was seen in HTLV-1-associated myelopathy, whereas the least was seen in multiple sclerosis, below the level in healthy controls.

cDNA synthesis was performed by 5'RACE with 10-nucleotide random UMIs. The yield of each sequencing run was over 180 million TCR-beta sequences from 15-18 subjects. TCRdb itself ran the 5' RACE reads through MiXCR, one entry per CDR3 protein. The sample includes tens of thousands of distinct CDR3 sequences, approximately 10% seen only once; the top ten take about 5.4%. The CDR3 sequence is 13 residues long. CDR1 and CDR2 from the germline V gene are SGHRS and YFSETQ. A remark on this clonotype: Its antigen is undetermined. The germline gene is not matched at one end of the junction; a read error may be the cause.

The receptor comes from a man aged 70 or older with HTLV-1-associated myelopathy (HAM/TSP). The chain uses TRBV5-1 and TRBJ1-1; no reliable D call. Sequences were obtained from PBMCs. CDR3 DNA sequence: TGTGCCAGCCGAATGGGCCGGGACACTGAAGCTTTCTTT. This gives the protein CASRMGRDTEAFF.